This entry is about one TCR beta chain. This sample was included in a study of blood T cell repertoires in COVID-19. Study-level information: Samples representing acute and convalescent COVID-19 were sourced from the United States, Italy and Spain. PBMCs, B-cell-depleted T cells, or T cells provided the cDNA or gDNA that made up the material.

As processed by the authors: The authors estimated nucleated cell counts from reference gene primer amplification. The method was immunoSEQ multiplex PCR; TCRdb's version includes in-frame clones alone and lacks a portion of them. V, J and clone size were drawn from that table, and D and trimming were deduced from the DNA. The top ten clones hold more than 2.5% of a sample with fewer than 250,000 clones, 85% to 90% of them seen once. V was shortened by 5 bases and J by 0 bases, with 9 bases between the two germline ends. Germline-derived CDR1 and CDR2 are KGHSH and LQKENI. The length of the CDR3 is 14 residues.

The gene calls are TRBV18 and TRBJ2-3, with no clear D. The sample comprised peripheral blood. The sequence was obtained from a man in his sixties with acute or convalescent COVID-19. CDR3 nucleotide sequence: TGTGCCAGCTCAGCGGCGACTAGCACAGATACGCAGTATTTT. This codes for CASSAATSTDTQYF.